Below, 2 T cell receptor beta chains from the same sample are listed, as sequenced in a study of blood T cell repertoires in COVID-19 (dated by TCRdb to between 2020 and 2021). Libraries came from the immunoSEQ multiplex PCR assay. As stored in TCRdb, this immuneACCESS dataset retains in-frame rearrangements with V and J assigned. A fraction of the clones does not appear; measured against another copy, unresolved V genes explain less than half of the discrepancy, and the remainder lacks a known reason. In all, the sample holds fewer than 250,000 clones, and approximately 80% of those were seen once. Clones ranked in the top ten supply about 7.4% of the sample. Specimen: peripheral blood. These TCRs come from a woman aged 50 to 60 with acute or convalescent COVID-19.

The chain links TRBV7-2 to TRBJ2-7, with 10 bases that match TRBD2. The CDR3 is made up of 15 amino acids. Germline CDR1 and CDR2: SGHTA and FQGNSA. V shed 10 bases and J 5 bases; nucleotides not matched to a gene: 14. The CDR3 bases are TGTGCCACCTCAACGGCTAGCGGGAGCCGGGACGAGCAGTACTTC. Translating it yields CATSTASGSRDEQYF.

This rearrangement joins TRBV5-6 to TRBJ2-3; D is unclear. V gave up 1 base and J gave up 2 bases, with 17 bases separating them. The germline CDR1 and CDR2 sequences are SGHDT and YYEEEE. The CDR3 has 17 amino acids. The CDR3 protein is CASSLPVAGSHTDTQYF. DNA of the CDR3: TGTGCCAGCAGCTTGCCCGTGGCAGGTTCCCACACAGATACGCAGTATTTT.